The next 27 T cell receptor beta chains were all read from a single sample in a study of blood T cells in healthy people across ages (dated by TCRdb to between 2014 and 2017). Libraries were built with 5' RACE. Sequencer: Illumina HiSeq 2500. A second PCR of about 6 to 12 cycles was run with a J-beta primer mix and a sample-barcoded 5' primer. In TCRdb, the public reads were trimmed at Q25 with fastp and aligned with MiXCR, with productive beta chains retained. Rows are combined by CDR3 protein, so each entry shows the most common genes and DNA. The sample table holds about 1.6 million distinct CDR3 sequences, of which about 35% were seen once. The top ten clones comprise around 11% of the sample. The specimen was blood. All receptors derive from a woman aged 30 to 39 in good health.

This clonotype has at least ten counts. The chain couples TRBV28 to TRBJ2-7; a possible D gene is TRBD1 (5 bases). The length of the CDR3 is 14 residues. The V end lost 2 bases, the J end lost 5 bases, and 13 bases lay between the germline ends. The germline V gene has CDR1 MDHEN and CDR2 SYDVKM. The CDR3 protein is CASSLTGHLDEQYF. As DNA, the CDR3 is TGTGCCAGCAGTTTAACCGGACATCTCGACGAGCAGTACTTC.

As concerns this clonotype: It may be a read error: a sequence one base away is much more abundant. The chain has TRBV4-1 and TRBJ2-7, with D uncertain. The CDR3 spans 14 residues. Looked up from germline, CDR1 is MGHRA and CDR2 is YSYEKL. Trimming removed 2 bases at V and 2 bases at J, with 10 bases between. The CDR3 sequence: CASSQILGTYEQYF. CDR3 DNA: TGCGCCAGCAGCCAAATCCTGGGAACCTACGAGCAGTACTTC.

The chain uses TRBV27 and TRBJ2-4; TRBD2 agrees at 9 bases. This CDR3 region has 17 residues. Germline CDR1 and CDR2: MNHEY and SMNVEV (reference sequence). V gave up 0 bases and J gave up 13 bases; unmatched junction bases: 16. CDR3 nucleotides: TGTGCCAGCAGTTTATCTGGGGAGGGACTAGCACTCTACGGGCAGTACTTC. This translates into CASSLSGEGLALYGQYF.

The chain is built from TRBV7-9 and TRBJ2-3; no firm D call. Germline assignment: CDR1 SEHNR and CDR2 FQNEAQ (reference sequence). V lost 5 bases to trimming and J lost 2 bases, with 11 bases between them. The CDR3 is 14 amino acids. The chain's CDR3 is CASSLHGTTDTQYF. DNA for the CDR3: TGTGCCAGCAGCCTTCACGGAACCACAGATACGCAGTATTTT. Filled out from reference TRBV7-9 and TRBJ2-3, the complete variable domain reads DTGVSQNPRHKITKRGQNVTFRCDPISEHNRLYWYRQTLGQGPEFLTYFQNEAQLEKSRLLSDRFSAERPKGSFSTLEIQRTEQGDSAMYLCASSLHGTTDTQYFGPGTRLTVL.

The rearrangement links TRBV4-1 to TRBJ2-7; no clear D gene. V gave up 1 base and J gave up 1 base, with 14 bases separating them. CDR3 length equals 16 residues. Germline V lookup: CDR1 MGHRA, CDR2 YSYEKL. The CDR3 is CASSQVAVGRSYEQYF. In DNA, the CDR3 is TGCGCCAGCAGCCAAGTCGCTGTCGGAAGATCCTACGAGCAGTACTTC.

This clonotype was observed a few times. The V and J genes are TRBV29-1 and TRBJ2-5, with D maybe TRBD1 (6 bases). This CDR3 is 12 amino acids long. With 4 bases removed from V and 3 bases from J, the gap between germline ends came to 9 bases. In germline, CDR1 is SQVTM, CDR2 ANQGSEA. The CDR3 protein is CSVVRQEETQYF. The CDR3 DNA follows: TGCAGCGTTGTGAGACAGGAAGAGACCCAGTACTTC.

The sample holds a few counts of this clonotype. The chain is built from TRBV9 and TRBJ2-3; possible D gene TRBD2, 10 bases. Trimming pared 4 bases from V and 0 bases from J, leaving 24 bases between. In germline, CDR1 is SGDLS, CDR2 YYNGEE. The CDR3 totals 19 residues. The CDR3, as DNA: TGTGCCAGCAGCCAGACAGGGGGTAGCGGGGGGTTTAGCACAGATACGCAGTATTTT. The encoded protein is CASSQTGGSGGFSTDTQYF.

The gene calls are TRBV6-6 and TRBJ2-5, with TRBD2 matching over 9 bases. J gave up 2 bases and V 2 bases, and 0 bases lay outside the gene matches. Germline loops: CDR1 MNHNY, CDR2 SVGAGI (reference sequence). This CDR3 comprises 14 residues. The CDR3 spells CASSYAGGQETQYF. The CDR3 bases are TGTGCCAGCAGTTACGCGGGGGGGCAAGAGACCCAGTACTTC.

The chain recombines TRBV29-1 with TRBJ2-3; D possibly corresponds to TRBD2 (5 bases). The CDR3 length is 14 residues. The germline CDR1 and CDR2 sequences are SQVTM and ANQGSEA. Deletions cut 7 bases from V and 5 bases from J, with 19 bases between. CDR3 sequence reads: CSARKSGKGDTQYF. CDR3 nucleotides: TGCAGCGCTCGTAAGAGCGGTAAGGGAGATACGCAGTATTTT.

V gene TRBV20-1 combines with J gene TRBJ1-1, with TRBD1 as a possible D gene (6 bases). This CDR3 is built from 14 residues. Trimming stripped 3 bases from V and 2 bases from J, with 13 bases between. The germline V gene has CDR1 DFQATT and CDR2 SNEGSKA (reference sequence). The CDR3 DNA sequence: TGCAGTGCTAGGGTCGGACAGACAAACACTGAAGCTTTCTTT. Protein: CSARVGQTNTEAFF.

The chain couples TRBV2 to TRBJ1-5; a weak D match, TRBD1 (5 bases). Germline V gives CDR1 SNHLY, CDR2 FYNNEI. The CDR3 is made up of 14 amino acids. Trimming stripped 3 bases from V and 11 bases from J, with 17 bases between. CDR3 coding DNA: TGTGCCAGCAGTGAGGGCAGGGTCGGCGTGACCCAGCATTTT. Its translation: CASSEGRVGVTQHF.

This rearrangement joins TRBV7-6 to TRBJ1-6; D uncertain. This CDR3 has 14 amino acids. Germline V gene sequence: CDR1 SGHVS, CDR2 FNYEAQ. Deletions cut 1 base from V and 7 bases from J, with 8 bases between. In DNA form, the CDR3 reads TGTGCCAGCAGCTTAGTCAGTTTCAATTCACCCCTCCACTTT. Its protein is CASSLVSFNSPLHF.

There are a few counts of this clonotype. This chain connects TRBV9 to TRBJ2-5; TRBD1 agrees at 10 bases. The V gene's germline CDR1 is SGDLS and CDR2 YYNGEE. Trimming at V came to 4 bases and at J to 0 bases, leaving 3 bases not matched to a gene. There are 15 residues in the CDR3. CDR3 sequence: CASSTGQGYQETQYF. The CDR3 DNA is TGTGCCAGCAGCACGGGACAGGGGTACCAAGAGACCCAGTACTTC.

This clonotype was seen repeatedly, ten times or more. V and J are TRBV5-1 and TRBJ1-2; the match to TRBD1 covers 11 bases. The CDR3 has 15 amino acids. CDR1 SGHRS and CDR2 YFSETQ come from the germline V gene. The ends lost 5 bases at V and 4 bases at J; junction bases unmatched: 7. CDR3 sequence (DNA): TGCGCCAGCAGTCCCGGGACAGGGGGATCCTATGGCTACACCTTC. Residues: CASSPGTGGSYGYTF.

The genes are TRBV25-1 and TRBJ2-3, with 11 bases lining up with TRBD2. The CDR3 length is 17 residues. Germline V lookup: CDR1 MGHDK, CDR2 SYGVNS. After removal of 3 bases from V and 0 bases from J, the junction contained 5 bases not matched to a gene. The CDR3 protein is CASSDSWTSGSTDTQYF. CDR3 DNA sequence: TGTGCCAGCAGTGACTCCTGGACTAGCGGGAGCACAGATACGCAGTATTTT.

The chain employs TRBV10-3 and TRBJ2-7; a weak D match, TRBD2 (6 bases). Germline values: CDR1 ENHRY, CDR2 SYGVKD. Trimming took off 3 bases at V and 0 bases at J, with 12 bases between the two ends. The CDR3 is 15 residues long. The DNA of the CDR3 is TGTGCCATCAGTGACGCGGGGTCCTTCTCCTACGAGCAGTACTTC. It specifies CAISDAGSFSYEQYF.

Only a few counts were recorded for this clonotype. The chain links TRBV6-5 to TRBJ2-7; D might be TRBD2 (5 bases). The closer fit of TRBJ2-5 to the DNA end suggests the J call may be wrong. CDR1 and CDR2 (germline): MNHEY, SVGAGI. The CDR3 extends over 15 amino acids. CDR3 bases: TGTGCCAGCAGTGGATTGGGAGACATGGGCGAGACCCAGTACTTC. The encoded protein is CASSGLGDMGETQYF.

V usage is TRBV20-1 and J usage is TRBJ1-5; tentative D call: TRBD1 (6 bases). V dropped 3 bases and J dropped 3 bases, with 18 bases sitting between them. Looked up from germline, CDR1 is DFQATT and CDR2 is SNEGSKA (reference sequence). CDR3 length: 16 amino acids. CDR3 nucleotide sequence: TGCAGTGCTAGGGCGGGGGCGCTGACATCCAATCAGCCCCAGCATTTT. It encodes CSARAGALTSNQPQHF.

This clonotype was observed a few times. The chain combines TRBV12-3 or TRBV12-4 with TRBJ2-3; 9 nucleotides align to TRBD2. The V gene end was trimmed by 8 bases and the J gene end by 3 bases; junction bases not matched to a gene: 9. The CDR3 extends over 15 amino acids. The CDR3 reads CASLRGGIETDTQYF. CDR3 bases: TGTGCCAGCTTGCGGGGGGGGATAGAGACAGATACGCAGTATTTT.

The rearrangement joins TRBV18 to TRBJ2-7; no reliable D call. This CDR3 region has 14 residues. Trimming removed 0 bases at V and 5 bases at J, with 11 bases between. Germline V gene sequence: CDR1 KGHSH, CDR2 LQKENI. CDR3 region: CASSPPFSTNEQYF. The DNA for the CDR3 is TGTGCCAGCTCACCACCATTTTCGACCAACGAGCAGTACTTC. Full variable domain (remainder filled in from reference TRBV18 and TRBJ2-7): NAGVMQNPRHLVRRRGQEARLRCSPMKGHSHVYWYRQLPEEGLKFMVYLQKENIIDESGMPKERFSAEFPKEGPSILRIQQVVRGDSAAYFCASSPPFSTNEQYFGPGTRLTVT.

This clonotype was counted many times. The chain links TRBV29-1 to TRBJ1-2; 9 positions match TRBD1. Unmatched junction bases numbered 7, after V lost 6 bases and J lost 8 bases. This CDR3 contains 12 residues. Germline assignment: CDR1 SQVTM and CDR2 ANQGSEA. This CDR3 is CSVGQGPWGYTF. The CDR3, as DNA: TGCAGCGTGGGACAGGGCCCTTGGGGCTACACCTTC.

The chain carries TRBV10-3 and TRBJ2-3; 15 bases agree with TRBD2. This CDR3 is built from 15 residues. V was pared by 4 bases and J by 7 bases, with 3 bases of the junction left unmatched. Germline CDR1 ENHRY, CDR2 SYGVKD. CDR3 protein: CAISGTSGGANTQYF. DNA of the CDR3: TGTGCCATCAGTGGGACTAGCGGGGGGGCGAATACGCAGTATTTT.

V gene TRBV6-1 combines with J gene TRBJ1-2, with unresolved D. Trimming pared 0 bases from V and 1 base from J, leaving 12 bases between. Germline V lookup: CDR1 MNHNS, CDR2 SASEGT. The CDR3 is made up of 16 amino acids. In nucleotides, the CDR3 is TGTGCCAGCAGTGAAGCGGCGGGGTGGGGTAACTATGGCTACACCTTC. Protein: CASSEAAGWGNYGYTF.

This clonotype was counted between two and nine times. The chain employs TRBV27 and TRBJ1-2, with TRBD1 identical over 7 bases. This CDR3 region has 13 residues. From germline, CDR1 is MNHEY and CDR2 SMNVEV (reference sequence). J lost 8 bases, V lost 0 bases, and 3 bases had no gene match. The CDR3 is CASSLSSTGGYTF. In nucleotides, the CDR3 is TGTGCCAGCAGTTTATCCTCGACAGGGGGCTACACCTTC.

Note on this clonotype: This may be a read error, as it is one base from a much larger clone. This chain connects TRBV6-2 or TRBV6-3 to TRBJ1-2; TRBD1 might be the D (6 bases). The ends were cut back, 7 bases at V and 13 bases at J, with 22 bases in the middle. From germline, CDR1 is MNHEY and CDR2 SVGEGT. The CDR3 consists of 13 residues. Written as DNA, the CDR3 is TGTGCCAGCATGCCTAAGGGGGGAAGAGGAGGCACCTTC. Translated: CASMPKGGRGGTF.

CDR3 sequence: CASSLGAGGQEQYF. The CDR3 region has the DNA TGTGCCAGCAGTTTAGGGGCGGGAGGTCAAGAGCAGTACTTC. V gene TRBV27 combines with J gene TRBJ2-7; 8 bases align to TRBD2. J was trimmed by 7 bases and V by 2 bases; bases with no gene match: 7. CDR3 length equals 14 residues. Germline CDR1 reads MNHEY; CDR2 reads SMNVEV (reference sequence).

The rearrangement links TRBV21-1 to TRBJ2-4; whether TRBD2, the table's D call, matches the DNA was not checked. TRBV21-1 is marked as a pseudogene. The CDR3 spans 17 residues. The CDR3 is CASSKECKREIKNIRYF. CDR3 DNA sequence: TGTGCCAGCAGCAAAGAGTGTAAGCGGGAGATCAAAAACATTCGGTACTTC.